Presented here are 15 T cell receptor beta chains from one specimen sequenced in a study of blood T cell repertoires in COVID-19. Assay: immunoSEQ multiplex PCR; the TCRdb copy retains only in-frame clones and omits some. The sample contains 150,000 to 200,000 clones, roughly three quarters of which appear only once. The sequencing input was PBMCs or T cells enriched from blood (not recorded which). These TCRs come from a woman in her forties or fifties with acute COVID-19.

V is TRBV7-8 and J is TRBJ1-4, with TRBD1 identical over 8 bases. Trimming took 5 bases from V and 0 from J; bases not matched to a gene: 5. The germline gives CDR1 SGHVS, CDR2 FQNEAQ. The CDR3 is 16 residues long. CDR3 coding DNA: TGTGCCAGCAGCATAAGGACAGGGACAACTAATGAAAAACTGTTTTTT. It translates to CASSIRTGTTNEKLFF.

This chain links TRBV2 with TRBJ1-6; 8 bases map to TRBD1. CDR3 length equals 15 residues. V trimming: 6 bases; J trimming: 7 bases; junction bases outside the gene matches: 8. Germline V lookup: CDR1 SNHLY, CDR2 FYNNEI. The DNA for the CDR3 is TGTGCCAGCAGCTCCAGGGGGCGGCAGAATTCACCCCTCCACTTT. Translating it yields CASSSRGRQNSPLHF.

Only one count was recorded for this clone. The rearrangement uses TRBV5-1 and TRBJ1-2, with a weak D call TRBD1 (6 bases). This CDR3 is built from 14 residues. V shed 3 bases and J shed 6 bases, with 15 bases lying between them. Germline V CDR1 and CDR2: SGHRS, YFSETQ. CDR3 in amino acids: CASSSQQGQDGYTF. In DNA form, the CDR3 reads TGCGCCAGCAGCTCGCAACAGGGTCAGGATGGCTACACCTTC.

This chain connects TRBV7-8 to TRBJ2-1; TRBD2 might be the D (7 bases). Trimming removed 3 bases from V and 6 bases from J, with 15 bases in between. Germline V lookup: CDR1 SGHVS, CDR2 FQNEAQ. This CDR3 contains 15 residues. CDR3 region: CASSFGGGARNEQFF. The CDR3 nucleotides are TGTGCCAGCAGCTTCGGAGGGGGGGCGCGCAATGAGCAGTTCTTC.

The chain combines TRBV5-6 with TRBJ1-2; no clear D. Germline CDR1 SGHDT, CDR2 YYEEEE. V was cut by 5 bases and J by 12 bases, with 20 bases left in between. The CDR3 is 13 amino acids. The CDR3 loop is CASSPPGLWLNTF. DNA for the CDR3: TGTGCCAGCAGTCCGCCGGGTTTGTGGTTAAACACCTTC.

The chain couples TRBV10-1 to TRBJ2-2; 10 bases map to TRBD1. The germline gives CDR1 WNHNN, CDR2 SYGVQD (reference sequence). J was trimmed by 5 bases and V by 4 bases; bases with no gene match: 1. This CDR3 spans 14 amino acids. The CDR3 loop is CASSGTGGTGELFF. In nucleotides, the CDR3 is TGCGCCAGCAGTGGGACAGGGGGGACCGGGGAGCTGTTTTTT.

This chain joins TRBV7-9 and TRBJ2-5; 9 bases map to TRBD2. V dropped 1 base and J dropped 8; count of bases not matched to a gene: 5. Germline CDR1 reads SEHNR; CDR2 reads FQNEAQ (reference sequence). The CDR3 extends over 14 amino acids. CDR3 sequence (DNA): TGTGCCAGCAGCTTAGTAGCGGGGGTCAGAACCCAGTACTTC. Residues: CASSLVAGVRTQYF. Using reference TRBV7-9 and TRBJ2-5 for the parts outside the CDR3, the full variable domain is DTGVSQNPRHKITKRGQNVTFRCDPISEHNRLYWYRQTLGQGPEFLTYFQNEAQLEKSRLLSDRFSAERPKGSFSTLEIQRTEQGDSAMYLCASSLVAGVRTQYFGPGTRLLVL.

This clone has only one observation. The J gene is TRBJ2-1, the V gene TRBV9; 10 bases are shared with TRBD2. The trim removed 4 bases at V and 8 bases at J, leaving 12 bases unmatched. Per the germline V gene, CDR1 is SGDLS and CDR2 is YYNGEE. CDR3 size: 16 residues. CDR3 nucleotides: TGTGCCAGCAGCCCGACCGGAGCGGGGGGGCCCGATGAGCAGTTCTTC. Protein: CASSPTGAGGPDEQFF.

The chain recombines TRBV21-1 with TRBJ1-4; the D call in the table, TRBD1, was not verified against the DNA. TRBV21-1 is an annotated pseudogene. This CDR3 is 14 amino acids long. In DNA, the CDR3 is TGTGCCAGCAGCCCCGGGACAGGGGTGGAAAAACTGTTTTTT. It codes for CASSPGTGVEKLFF.

The chain couples TRBV6-1 to TRBJ1-2, with a weak D call TRBD1 (5 bases). The CDR3 totals 15 residues. Trimming took 3 bases from V and 4 from J, leaving 15 bases between them. CDR1 is MNHNS and CDR2 is SASEGT in the germline V gene. CDR3 bases: TGTGCCAGCAGTGATAGCCGGGGGAGAGTCTATGGCTACACCTTC. It specifies CASSDSRGRVYGYTF.

This chain joins TRBV29-1 and TRBJ2-2; the D gene is possibly TRBD2 (6 bases). V was cut by 6 bases and J by 3 bases, with 8 bases left in between. Looked up from germline, CDR1 is SQVTM and CDR2 is ANQGSEA. The CDR3 sequence is 12 residues long. The CDR3 sequence is CSVREDTGELFF. The CDR3 DNA reads TGCAGCGTGAGGGAGGACACCGGGGAGCTGTTTTTT.

The chain has TRBV28 and TRBJ2-3, with D maybe TRBD1 (5 bases). This CDR3 comprises 12 residues. Trimming left V 7 bases short and J 5 bases short, with 10 bases between. The germline V gene encodes CDR1 MDHEN and CDR2 SYDVKM. The CDR3 sequence is CASKGPLDTQYF. The DNA for the CDR3 is TGTGCCAGCAAGGGGCCCTTAGATACGCAGTATTTT.

This chain joins TRBV7-3 and TRBJ1-1; D is perhaps TRBD1 (6 bases). The CDR3 sequence is 14 residues long. Trimming shortened V by 4 bases and J by 3 bases, and 12 bases separated the two germline ends. Germline values: CDR1 SGHTA, CDR2 FQGTGA. The CDR3 coding sequence is TGTGCCAGCAGCTCCCAGGCAGGGGACACTGAAGCTTTCTTT. It specifies CASSSQAGDTEAFF.

The V gene is TRBV19, the J gene TRBJ2-7, with TRBD2 as a possible D gene (5 bases). Germline lookup yields CDR1 LNHDA and CDR2 SQIVND (reference sequence). The CDR3 loop spans 18 amino acids. Trimming stripped 3 bases from V and 2 bases from J, with 23 bases between. CDR3 nucleotide sequence: TGTGCCAGTAGTATTCGACCTCACGGGCCTCCGGGGACCTACGAGCAGTACGTC. Translated: CASSIRPHGPPGTYEQYV.

The chain employs TRBV7-6 and TRBJ2-5; no clear D. The CDR3 extends over 13 amino acids. Trimming cost V 1 base and J 3 bases, with 6 bases left between them. Per the germline V gene, CDR1 is SGHVS and CDR2 is FNYEAQ. In DNA, the CDR3 is TGTGCCAGCAGCTTAGGGCAGGAAGAGACCCAGTACTTC. This translates into CASSLGQEETQYF.